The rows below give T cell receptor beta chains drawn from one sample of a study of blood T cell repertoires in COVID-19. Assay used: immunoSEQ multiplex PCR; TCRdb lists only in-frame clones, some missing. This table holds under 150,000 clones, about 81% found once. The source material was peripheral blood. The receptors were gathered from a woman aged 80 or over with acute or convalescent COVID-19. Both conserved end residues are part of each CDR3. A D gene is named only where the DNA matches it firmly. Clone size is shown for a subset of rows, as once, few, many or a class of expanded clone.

DNA: TGTGCCAGCAGCGTAGGGCTAGCGGGAGGCGAGCAGTTCTTC; CDR3: CASSVGLAGGEQFF; J: TRBJ2-1; length: 14; V: TRBV9; size: NA; D: TRBD2
DNA: TGTGCCAGCAGTCAAGGGACAGGGGGCGTAGAGACCCAGTACTTC; CDR3: CASSQGTGGVETQYF; J: TRBJ2-5; length: 15; V: TRBV6-2/TRBV6-3; size: NA; D: TRBD1
DNA: TGCAGCGTTGGCGATCCCACCCCCACAGGGAACACTGAAGCTTTCTTT; CDR3: CSVGDPTPTGNTEAFF; J: TRBJ1-1; length: 16; V: TRBV29-1; size: NA; D: NA
DNA: TGTGCCAGCAGCGTAGCAAAGAACACTGAAGCTTTCTTT; CDR3: CASSVAKNTEAFF; J: TRBJ1-1; length: 13; V: TRBV9; size: NA; D: NA
DNA: TGCGCCAGCAGCTTGTCGGCTAGCGGGAACACCGGGGAGCTGTTTTTT; CDR3: CASSLSASGNTGELFF; J: TRBJ2-2; length: 16; V: TRBV5-1; size: NA; D: TRBD2
DNA: TGTGCCAGCAGTTATAACTCTTATTACGAGCAGTACTTC; CDR3: CASSYNSYYEQYF; J: TRBJ2-7; length: 13; V: TRBV6-5; size: once; D: NA
DNA: TGCGCCAGCAGCAAGGTCGTGGAAGAGGGTCAGCCCCAGCATTTT; CDR3: CASSKVVEEGQPQHF; J: TRBJ1-5; length: 15; V: TRBV4-1; size: NA; D: NA
DNA: TGTGCCAGCAGCCAGCCTTTTGGGGGAGGGGAGACCCAGTACTTC; CDR3: CASSQPFGGGETQYF; J: TRBJ2-5; length: 15; V: TRBV7-8; size: NA; D: TRBD2
DNA: TGTGCCAGCTCACCAAGCAGAACTCGGACAGGGAGGGGATCGGAGCAGTTCTTC; CDR3: CASSPSRTRTGRGSEQFF; J: TRBJ2-1; length: 18; V: TRBV18; size: NA; D: NA
DNA: TGCGCCAGCAGCTTGGGGATGGCAGGGGGCCTAATCTCCTACGAGCAGTACTTC; CDR3: CASSLGMAGGLISYEQYF; J: TRBJ2-7; length: 18; V: TRBV5-1; size: NA; D: TRBD1
DNA: TGTGCCAGCAGCGTAGGAGCGGGGGGCTCAGAGACCCAGTACTTC; CDR3: CASSVGAGGSETQYF; J: TRBJ2-5; length: 15; V: TRBV9; size: once; D: TRBD2
DNA: TGTGCCAGTAGGCCAAAGGGAGACAGGGTCGCTGGAAACACCATATATTTT; CDR3: CASRPKGDRVAGNTIYF; J: TRBJ1-3; length: 17; V: TRBV19; size: NA; D: TRBD1
DNA: TGTGCCAGCAGCACCGGGACAGGACGTCTGGGCTACACCTTC; CDR3: CASSTGTGRLGYTF; J: TRBJ1-2; length: 14; V: TRBV3-1/TRBV3-2; size: NA; D: TRBD1
DNA: TGTGCCAGCAGCCGTCAGTTCTCTGGAAACACCATATATTTT; CDR3: CASSRQFSGNTIYF; J: TRBJ1-3; length: 14; V: TRBV11-2; size: NA; D: NA
DNA: TGTGCCAGTAGACAGGGTAATCAGCCCCAGCATTTT; CDR3: CASRQGNQPQHF; J: TRBJ1-5; length: 12; V: TRBV19; size: NA; D: NA
DNA: TGTGCCAGCAGCTTTAGCGGGGTTGGCACAGATACGCAGTATTTT; CDR3: CASSFSGVGTDTQYF; J: TRBJ2-3; length: 15; V: TRBV9; size: NA; D: TRBD2
DNA: TGCGCCAGCAGCTTGGGGACAGGGGGGAACTATGGCTACACCTTC; CDR3: CASSLGTGGNYGYTF; J: TRBJ1-2; length: 15; V: TRBV5-1; size: NA; D: TRBD1
DNA: TGTGCCAGCAGCTTCTCGTCGGGACAGGGAGGAGAGACCCAGTACTTC; CDR3: CASSFSSGQGGETQYF; J: TRBJ2-5; length: 16; V: TRBV11-2; size: NA; D: TRBD1
DNA: TGTGCCAGCAGCCAAGGTAGGGGTTACAATGAGCAGTTCTTC; CDR3: CASSQGRGYNEQFF; J: TRBJ2-1; length: 14; V: TRBV14; size: NA; D: NA
DNA: TGTGCCAGCAGCTTAGCGTCAGGCCGAACCTACGAGCAGTACTTC; CDR3: CASSLASGRTYEQYF; J: TRBJ2-7; length: 15; V: TRBV7-8; size: NA; D: NA
DNA: TGTGCCAGCAGCCAATCGACAGTCGAGCAGTTCTTC; CDR3: CASSQSTVEQFF; J: TRBJ2-1; length: 12; V: TRBV3-1/TRBV3-2; size: NA; D: NA
DNA: TGTGCCAGCAGCTATAGCGGGAGCCCCTACAATGAGCAGTTCTTC; CDR3: CASSYSGSPYNEQFF; J: TRBJ2-1; length: 15; V: TRBV6-5; size: NA; D: TRBD2
DNA: TGTGCCAGCAGGCTCCTAGCGGGAGTGAATAATGAGCAGTTCTTC; CDR3: CASRLLAGVNNEQFF; J: TRBJ2-1; length: 15; V: TRBV2; size: once; D: TRBD2
DNA: TGTGCCAGCAGCGTCTACAGGGACGCCGCAGATACGCAGTATTTT; CDR3: CASSVYRDAADTQYF; J: TRBJ2-3; length: 15; V: TRBV9; size: NA; D: NA
DNA: TGTGCTAGCAGCTTAGCTAGCGGGGGGCCCCAAGAGACCCAGTACTTC; CDR3: CASSLASGGPQETQYF; J: TRBJ2-5; length: 16; V: TRBV7-7; size: NA; D: TRBD2
DNA: TGTGCCAGCAGTTATCAGAAGCGGGGGGTAACCCAAGAGACCCAGTACTTC; CDR3: CASSYQKRGVTQETQYF; J: TRBJ2-5; length: 17; V: TRBV6-2/TRBV6-3; size: NA; D: TRBD2
DNA: TGCGCCAGCAGCCAATTGGGGGCCTATGGCTACACCTTC; CDR3: CASSQLGAYGYTF; J: TRBJ1-2; length: 13; V: TRBV4-3; size: once; D: NA
DNA: TGTGCCAGCAGTGAGGGCAGGGGGATATACGAGCAGTACTTC; CDR3: CASSEGRGIYEQYF; J: TRBJ2-7; length: 14; V: TRBV6-1; size: few; D: TRBD1
DNA: TGTGCCAGCAGCTCCGGACAGGGGCCATCCGGCGAGCAGTACTTC; CDR3: CASSSGQGPSGEQYF; J: TRBJ2-7; length: 15; V: TRBV5-5; size: NA; D: TRBD1
DNA: TGTGCCAGTAGCCTAGGGGACAAAAACATTCAGTACTTC; CDR3: CASSLGDKNIQYF; J: TRBJ2-4; length: 13; V: TRBV19; size: NA; D: NA
DNA: TGTGCCAGCAGCCAAGCCGGGGGCTCCTATAATTCACCCCTCCACTTT; CDR3: CASSQAGGSYNSPLHF; J: TRBJ1-6; length: 16; V: TRBV3-1/TRBV3-2; size: NA; D: NA
DNA: TGTGCCAGCAGCCCTAGGAGGGGAACGGGTAGGAGGTTCAACGAGCAGTACTTC; CDR3: CASSPRRGTGRRFNEQYF; J: TRBJ2-7; length: 18; V: TRBV7-2; size: NA; D: NA
DNA: TGTGCCAGCAGCGGAACCGGGACAGGGAGAGAAAAACTGTTTTTT; CDR3: CASSGTGTGREKLFF; J: TRBJ1-4; length: 15; V: TRBV9; size: NA; D: TRBD1
DNA: TGCGCCAGCAGCCAAGATTTAGTTGGCTCTGGGGCCAACGTCCTGACTTTC; CDR3: CASSQDLVGSGANVLTF; J: TRBJ2-6; length: 17; V: TRBV4-3; size: NA; D: NA
DNA: TGTGCCAGTAGTAACCAGGGCCGATTCTACGAGCAGTACTTC; CDR3: CASSNQGRFYEQYF; J: TRBJ2-7; length: 14; V: TRBV19; size: once; D: NA
DNA: TGCGCCAGCAGCCCCCAAGGGGGTCACTACGAGCAGTACTTC; CDR3: CASSPQGGHYEQYF; J: TRBJ2-7; length: 14; V: TRBV5-1; size: NA; D: NA
DNA: TGTGCCAGTATCAATGCCAAGGGGCAGGGATATAATTCACCCCTCCACTTT; CDR3: CASINAKGQGYNSPLHF; J: TRBJ1-6; length: 17; V: TRBV5-6; size: NA; D: NA
DNA: TGTGCCTGGAGTTTTTTCCCGACAGGGAGCTACGAGCAGTACTTC; CDR3: CAWSFFPTGSYEQYF; J: TRBJ2-7; length: 15; V: TRBV30; size: NA; D: TRBD1
DNA: TGCGCCAGCAGCTTCGCCAGGGACACTGAAGCTTTCTTT; CDR3: CASSFARDTEAFF; J: TRBJ1-1; length: 13; V: TRBV5-1; size: NA; D: NA
DNA: TGTGCCAGCAGTTACTCCAATACAGGGGTGAGCACTGAAGCTTTCTTT; CDR3: CASSYSNTGVSTEAFF; J: TRBJ1-1; length: 16; V: TRBV6-5; size: NA; D: TRBD1
DNA: TGTGCCAGCAGTCCCGACAGGGGAGAGACCCAGTACTTC; CDR3: CASSPDRGETQYF; J: TRBJ2-5; length: 13; V: TRBV7-7; size: NA; D: TRBD1
DNA: TGTGCCTGGAGTGCCCCCGGCAAGGTTGGGGCCTTGGCTTTCTTT; CDR3: CAWSAPGKVGALAFF; J: TRBJ1-1; length: 15; V: TRBV30; size: NA; D: NA
DNA: TGCGCCAGCAGCAGAACAGGGACCTACGAGCAGTACTTC; CDR3: CASSRTGTYEQYF; J: TRBJ2-7; length: 13; V: TRBV5-1; size: NA; D: NA
DNA: TGTGCCAGCAGCTGGGGACAGGGGTACACAGATACGCAGTATTTT; CDR3: CASSWGQGYTDTQYF; J: TRBJ2-3; length: 15; V: TRBV7-2; size: NA; D: TRBD1
DNA: TGTGCCAGCAGCTCTGGGACAGTCGGAAACACCATATATTTT; CDR3: CASSSGTVGNTIYF; J: TRBJ1-3; length: 14; V: TRBV7-2; size: NA; D: TRBD1
DNA: TGTGCCTGGAGTGTCGCGGGGATTGAAGAGACCCAGTACTTC; CDR3: CAWSVAGIEETQYF; J: TRBJ2-5; length: 14; V: TRBV30; size: NA; D: NA
DNA: TGTGCCACCAGCCCTGGGGGCGCGAGCACAGATACGCAGTATTTT; CDR3: CATSPGGASTDTQYF; J: TRBJ2-3; length: 15; V: TRBV24-1; size: NA; D: NA
DNA: TGTGCCAGCAGTGAGGCAGTAAACTATGGCTACACCTTC; CDR3: CASSEAVNYGYTF; J: TRBJ1-2; length: 13; V: TRBV6-1; size: NA; D: NA
DNA: TGTGCCAGCAGCTTAACGGGAACTACGGACACTGAAGCTTTCTTT; CDR3: CASSLTGTTDTEAFF; J: TRBJ1-1; length: 15; V: TRBV7-8; size: NA; D: NA
DNA: TGCGCCAGCAGCTTGGAGGGGGGGACAGGTACCTACAATGAGCAGTTCTTC; CDR3: CASSLEGGTGTYNEQFF; J: TRBJ2-1; length: 17; V: TRBV5-1; size: NA; D: NA
DNA: TGTGCCAGCAGCTTCGGACAGGGGATGGAGGGCTATGGCTACACCTTC; CDR3: CASSFGQGMEGYGYTF; J: TRBJ1-2; length: 16; V: TRBV5-8; size: once; D: TRBD1
DNA: TGTGCCAGCAGTTACGACAGGGCGAGGGGCGAGCAGTACTTC; CDR3: CASSYDRARGEQYF; J: TRBJ2-7; length: 14; V: TRBV6-2/TRBV6-3; size: NA; D: TRBD1
DNA: TGTGCCAGCAGCTTAGTATCCTACTCGAACACCGGGGAGCTGTTTTTT; CDR3: CASSLVSYSNTGELFF; J: TRBJ2-2; length: 16; V: TRBV7-2; size: NA; D: NA
DNA: TGTGCCAGCAGTGGAGGGTTCCCAGATACGCAGTATTTT; CDR3: CASSGGFPDTQYF; J: TRBJ2-3; length: 13; V: TRBV5-6; size: NA; D: NA
DNA: TGTGCCAGCTCACCACGAGGACAAGAGACCCAGTACTTC; CDR3: CASSPRGQETQYF; J: TRBJ2-5; length: 13; V: TRBV18; size: NA; D: NA
DNA: TGTGCCAGCAGGGCGGGGGGGTACAATGAGCAGTTCTTC; CDR3: CASRAGGYNEQFF; J: TRBJ2-1; length: 13; V: TRBV12-3/TRBV12-4; size: NA; D: TRBD2
DNA: TGCAGCGTCTCCAGGGGTATGGAAAAACTGTTTTTT; CDR3: CSVSRGMEKLFF; J: TRBJ1-4; length: 12; V: TRBV29-1; size: NA; D: NA
DNA: TGCGCCAGCAGCCCTTCAGGACAGGGGGCATGGCTGTTTTTT; CDR3: CASSPSGQGAWLFF; J: TRBJ2-2; length: 14; V: TRBV5-1; size: NA; D: TRBD1
DNA: TGTGCCAGCAGCTTAGCGCCACGGGGGGGTATTGATGGCTACACCTTC; CDR3: CASSLAPRGGIDGYTF; J: TRBJ1-2; length: 16; V: TRBV7-6; size: NA; D: NA
DNA: TGTGCCAGCACCACCCCTCCATACTGGGGCTACACCTTC; CDR3: CASTTPPYWGYTF; J: TRBJ1-2; length: 13; V: TRBV12-3/TRBV12-4; size: NA; D: NA